This T cell receptor (beta chain) stems from a study of cytomegalovirus exposure and HLA in healthy donors. Notes on the study in general: A classifier reportedly called cytomegalovirus status with high sensitivity and specificity. Further analysis was carried out later, and it showed several of the most significant clusters appearing linked to common viral pathogens. The authors later found HLA-associated TCR beta chains more clonally expanded than equally common others.

PCR was performed using 60 Vbeta and 13 Jbeta primers. Sequencing was performed with immunoSEQ multiplex PCR; in TCRdb, only in-frame clones are kept and a portion is missing. The listing contains 200,000 to 250,000 clones. The CDR3 spans 16 residues. Germline lookup yields CDR1 KGHSH and CDR2 LQKENI. V was cut by 1 base and J by 0 bases, with 10 bases left in between. As for this clone: Its antigen is undetermined.

The clonotype was recovered from a woman under 40 in good health and CMV-seropositive. This chain uses TRBV18 with TRBJ2-1; D not certain. The sequencing sample was made of PBMCs. The CDR3 region is CASSPQQQSSYNEQFF. The CDR3 nucleotides are TGTGCCAGCTCACCACAGCAACAGAGCTCCTACAATGAGCAGTTCTTC.